The 3 T cell receptor beta chains listed next were all sequenced from one sample in a study of CD8+CD57+ T cells in acquired aplastic anemia. Using genomic DNA as the template, TCR beta VDJ and CDR3 profiling was carried out. TCRdb re-called the reads with MiXCR, one entry per CDR3 protein. The top ten hold 1.1% of the sample, which has about 160,000 distinct CDR3 sequences, roughly 47% seen once. The material sequenced was sorted CD4+, CD8+, or CD8+CD57+ T cells (not recorded which) from PBMCs. The source is a human donor in good health.

The sample holds a few counts of this clonotype. This chain links TRBV24-1 with TRBJ1-1; 7 nucleotides agree with TRBD1. Trimming cost V 8 bases and J 5 bases; bases outside gene matches: 4. This CDR3 has 12 amino acids. Germline V CDR1 and CDR2: KGHDR, SFDVKD. DNA of the CDR3: TGTGCCACCAAGGGGGCGAGTACTGAAGCTTTCTTT. It codes for CATKGASTEAFF.

This clonotype was recorded a few times. A much more abundant neighbour one base away suggests this may be a read error. V usage is TRBV15 and J usage is TRBJ2-7, with TRBD2 as a possible D gene (6 bases). Germline-derived CDR1 and CDR2 are LNHNV and YYDKDF (reference sequence). V lost 10 bases, J lost 0 bases, and 19 bases lay in between. This CDR3 comprises 15 residues. In nucleotides, the CDR3 is TGTGCCAGCAGTTACCCGGCGGGGAGCTCCTACGAGCAGTACTTC. Amino acid sequence: CASSYPAGSSYEQYF.

This clonotype was counted between two and nine times. V and J are TRBV5-1 and TRBJ2-1, with 11 bases fitting TRBD2. The CDR3 extends over 13 amino acids. Germline CDR1 is SGHRS and CDR2 is YFSETQ. The trim removed 4 bases at V and 11 bases at J, leaving 5 bases unmatched. The CDR3 region has the DNA TGCGCCAGCAGCCGGGGACTAGCGGAAAAGCAGTTCTTC. This gives the protein CASSRGLAEKQFF.